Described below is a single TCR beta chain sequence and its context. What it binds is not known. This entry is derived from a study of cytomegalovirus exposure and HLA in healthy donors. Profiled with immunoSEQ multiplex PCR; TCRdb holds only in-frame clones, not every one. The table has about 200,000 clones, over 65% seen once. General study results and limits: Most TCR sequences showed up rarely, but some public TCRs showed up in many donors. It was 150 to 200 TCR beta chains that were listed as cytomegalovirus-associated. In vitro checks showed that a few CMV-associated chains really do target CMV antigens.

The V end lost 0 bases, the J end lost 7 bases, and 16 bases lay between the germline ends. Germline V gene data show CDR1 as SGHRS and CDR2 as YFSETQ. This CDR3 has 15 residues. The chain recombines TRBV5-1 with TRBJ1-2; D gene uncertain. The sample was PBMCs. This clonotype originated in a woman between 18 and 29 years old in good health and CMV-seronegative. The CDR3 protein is CASSLEGGFRVGYTF. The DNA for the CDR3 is TGCGCCAGCAGCTTGGAGGGTGGCTTTCGGGTTGGCTACACCTTC.